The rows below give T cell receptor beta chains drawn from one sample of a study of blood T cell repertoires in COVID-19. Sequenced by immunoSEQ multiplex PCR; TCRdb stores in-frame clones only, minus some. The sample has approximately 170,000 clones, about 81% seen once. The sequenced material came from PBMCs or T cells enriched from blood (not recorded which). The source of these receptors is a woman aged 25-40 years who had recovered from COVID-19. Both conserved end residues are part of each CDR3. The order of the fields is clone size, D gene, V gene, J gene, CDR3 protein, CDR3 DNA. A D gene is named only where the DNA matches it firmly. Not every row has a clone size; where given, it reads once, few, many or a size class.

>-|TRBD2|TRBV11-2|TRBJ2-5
CASSRLTGGWETQYF
TGTGCCAGCAGCCGTCTAACGGGGGGATGGGAGACCCAGTACTTC
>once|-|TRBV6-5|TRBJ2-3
CASSLTGLTQYF
TGTGCCAGCAGCTTAACTGGGCTTACGCAGTATTTT
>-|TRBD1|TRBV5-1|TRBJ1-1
CASSHTGGGSNTEAFF
TGCGCCAGCAGCCACACAGGGGGCGGGTCGAACACTGAAGCTTTCTTT
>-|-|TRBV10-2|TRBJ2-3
CASSDTQGFVKDTQYF
TGCGCCAGCAGCGATACTCAGGGGTTTGTCAAGGATACGCAGTATTTT
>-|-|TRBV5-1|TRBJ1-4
CASSDQGEKLFF
TGCGCCAGCAGCGACCAGGGTGAAAAACTGTTTTTT
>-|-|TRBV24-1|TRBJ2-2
CATHGGGTGELFF
TGTGCCACCCATGGGGGCGGCACCGGGGAGCTGTTTTTT
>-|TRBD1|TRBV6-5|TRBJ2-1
CASSYHGTGGLNEQFF
TGTGCCAGCAGTTACCACGGGACAGGGGGCTTGAATGAGCAGTTCTTC
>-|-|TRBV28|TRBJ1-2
CASSLQAGWGYTF
TGTGCCAGCAGCCTACAGGCTGGCTGGGGCTACACCTTC
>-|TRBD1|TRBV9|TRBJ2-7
CASSVGPTGAYEQYF
TGTGCCAGCAGCGTAGGACCGACAGGGGCCTACGAGCAGTACTTC
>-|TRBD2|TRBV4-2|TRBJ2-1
CASSQVLSGGTGEQFF
TGTGCCAGCAGCCAAGTCCTCAGCGGGGGGACCGGGGAGCAGTTCTTC
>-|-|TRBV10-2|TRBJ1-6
CASSVWGRDNSPLHF
TGCGCCAGCAGTGTGTGGGGGAGGGATAATTCACCCCTCCACTTT
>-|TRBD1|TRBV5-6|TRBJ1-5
CASSTQGIGNQPQHF
TGTGCCAGCAGCACACAGGGGATTGGCAATCAGCCCCAGCATTTT
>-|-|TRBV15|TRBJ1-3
CATSRDLTGTGNTIYF
TGTGCCACCAGCAGAGATTTGACGGGGACTGGAAACACCATATATTTT
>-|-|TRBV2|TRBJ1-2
CASTINLGADGGYTF
TGTGCCAGCACCATAAACCTGGGGGCCGACGGGGGCTACACCTTC
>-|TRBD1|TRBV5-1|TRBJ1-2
CASSLAGTGGYGYTF
TGCGCCAGCAGCTTGGCCGGGACAGGGGGCTATGGCTACACCTTC